A selection of T cell receptor beta chains follows, all from one sample in a study of technical replicates of blood from several donors. Here immunoSEQ multiplex PCR was the method, and the copy in TCRdb shows in-frame clones only, minus some. The table lists approximately 76,000 clones, around 85% of them singletons, with roughly 4.9% in the top ten. Sequencing input: PBMCs. The receptors shown here come from a human donor in good health. Some clones in this sample may be carry-over from other donors' samples. Both conserved end residues are part of each CDR3.

V gene	J gene	CDR3 protein
TRBV5-4	TRBJ2-3	CASSRGTSGITDTQYF
TRBV6-5	TRBJ2-1	CASSYSPGGEQFF
TRBV4-3	TRBJ2-5	CASSRGTSGRETQYF
TRBV7-2	TRBJ2-2	CASLGAAWPRSTGELFF
TRBV27	TRBJ2-3	CASSIPPGTSGSTDTQYF
TRBV18	TRBJ2-5	CASSPSKGKQGETQYF
TRBV5-1	TRBJ2-3	CASSSTGTSGGYRTDTQYF
TRBV11-2	TRBJ2-7	CASSKVGGLGSSYEQYF
TRBV7-9	TRBJ1-2	CASSHYVAGVKYGYTF
TRBV18	TRBJ2-5	CASSPPMAGVRETQYF
TRBV4-3	TRBJ2-1	CASSQEMGLAGVNEQFF
TRBV5-6	TRBJ2-2	CASSLLGSNTGELFF
TRBV10-3	TRBJ1-1	CAIKQGDTEAFF
TRBV6-1	TRBJ1-4	CASSEQLGRPNEKLFF
TRBV4-3	TRBJ2-7	CASSQATSGVQYF
TRBV9	TRBJ2-7	CASSPQIAGTYEQYF
TRBV9	TRBJ2-1	CASCAGMGRDEQFF
TRBV6-5	TRBJ2-3	CASSYSLRGVTDTQYF
TRBV28	TRBJ1-5	CASSSDTGGRGSNQPQHF
TRBV4-2	TRBJ2-1	CASSQDGGLAGGKQFF
TRBV21-1	TRBJ2-2	CASSARLAANTGELFF
TRBV2	TRBJ2-3	CASTRLAATDTQYF
TRBV7-8	TRBJ1-6	CASSSAKNNNSPLHF
TRBV4-2	TRBJ2-3	CASSQVSGTSGADTQYF
TRBV6-6	TRBJ1-2	CASTLNSGYGYTF
TRBV27	TRBJ1-6	CASMASAYNSPLHF